This TCR beta chain was sequenced in a study of blood T cell repertoires in COVID-19. Study-level background: Specimens from acute and convalescent COVID-19 originated in the United States, Italy and Spain. Sources were T cells, B-cell-depleted T cells, or PBMCs; the material itself was cDNA or gDNA.

Authors' processing steps: Using reference gene primer amplification, nucleated cell counts were estimated. Sequencing was performed with immunoSEQ multiplex PCR; in TCRdb, only in-frame clones are kept and a portion is missing. The D gene and trimming were derived from the DNA, and the V and J assignments and clone size from that table. The sample lists roughly 100,000 clones, under 90% occurring once. The CDR3 consists of 14 residues. J was trimmed by 5 bases and V by 4 bases; bases with no gene match: 7. The germline CDR1 and CDR2 sequences are MDHEN and SYDVKM. The sample taken for sequencing was peripheral blood. This TCR was recovered from a man older than 75 with acute or convalescent COVID-19. J is TRBJ2-7 and V is TRBV28; the match to TRBD1 covers 8 bases. The DNA for the CDR3 is TGTGCCAGCAGTTCGACAGGGGCCCTCCACGAGCAGTACTTC. Residues: CASSSTGALHEQYF.